A selection of T cell receptor beta chains follows, all from one sample in a study of blood T cell repertoires in COVID-19. Repertoires were generated with immunoSEQ multiplex PCR, while TCRdb's copy carries only in-frame clones and drops some. The sample includes roughly 15,000 clones, over 70% of them seen just once. The sequencing input was peripheral blood. All receptors derive from a man between 60 and 75 years old with acute or convalescent COVID-19. Each CDR3 is given with its conserved first and last residue. The D gene is left open where the match is weak. Some rows mark clone size as missing; the rest say once, few, many or name a class of expanded clone.

TRBD1 | TRBJ2-7 | 15 | - | TRBV5-1 | CASSLVATGAYEQYF | TGCGCCAGCAGCTTGGTTGCGACAGGGGCCTACGAGCAGTACTTC
- | TRBJ1-1 | 13 | - | TRBV6-4 | CASRVQSNTEAFF | TGTGCCAGCAGGGTTCAGTCGAACACTGAAGCTTTCTTT
TRBD1 | TRBJ2-7 | 14 | - | TRBV5-1 | CASSSGQATREQYF | TGCGCCAGCAGCTCCGGACAGGCTACAAGGGAGCAGTACTTC
- | TRBJ1-1 | 13 | - | TRBV7-2 | CASSVQGPTEAFF | TGTGCCAGCAGCGTACAGGGCCCCACTGAAGCTTTCTTT
- | TRBJ2-4 | 14 | - | TRBV7-2 | CASSRGIAKNIQYF | TGTGCCAGCAGCCGGGGGATAGCCAAAAACATTCAGTACTTC
- | TRBJ1-2 | 16 | - | TRBV4-3 | CASSQDHGALGYGYTF | TGCGCCAGCAGCCAAGATCATGGGGCTCTCGGCTATGGCTACACCTTC
TRBD2 | TRBJ2-3 | 15 | - | TRBV7-9 | CASSRSGGAQDTQYF | TGTGCCAGCAGCCGGAGCGGGGGGGCCCAAGATACGCAGTATTTT
- | TRBJ1-1 | 12 | once | TRBV27 | CASSFLQGKAFF | TGTGCCAGCAGTTTTCTGCAGGGTAAAGCTTTCTTT
- | TRBJ1-5 | 20 | - | TRBV5-1 | CASSFQTRGRDGYGNQPQHF | TGCGCCAGCAGCTTTCAGACCAGGGGACGAGACGGATATGGCAATCAGCCCCAGCATTTT
- | TRBJ1-3 | 15 | - | TRBV5-6 | CASSLGGGSGNTIYF | TGTGCCAGCAGCTTGGGCGGGGGATCCGGAAACACCATATATTTT
- | TRBJ1-3 | 15 | - | TRBV28 | CASANSGGSGNTIYF | TGTGCCAGCGCAAATAGCGGGGGCTCTGGAAACACCATATATTTT
TRBD1 | TRBJ1-1 | 14 | - | TRBV5-8 | CASRETGGNTEAFF | TGTGCCAGCCGGGAGACAGGGGGTAACACTGAAGCTTTCTTT
- | TRBJ1-5 | 19 | few | TRBV11-3 | CASSKPGTPTFYSNQPQHF | TGTGCCAGCAGCAAACCAGGGACACCGACGTTCTATAGCAATCAGCCCCAGCATTTT
- | TRBJ1-5 | 13 | few | TRBV4-1 | CASSQRAGQPQHF | TGCGCCAGCAGCCAAAGAGCGGGTCAGCCCCAGCATTTT
- | TRBJ2-2 | 15 | few | TRBV6-2/TRBV6-3 | CASSYVFQPIGELFF | TGTGCCAGCAGTTACGTCTTTCAACCTATCGGGGAGCTGTTTTTT
- | TRBJ2-2 | 16 | - | TRBV5-1 | CASSLVAGVNFRELFF | TGCGCCAGCAGCTTGGTCGCAGGGGTGAATTTCCGGGAGCTGTTTTTT
- | TRBJ1-6 | 16 | - | TRBV21-1 | CASSLRGQGPHSPLHF | TGTGCCAGCAGCCTCAGGGGACAGGGGCCTCATTCACCCCTCCACTTT
- | TRBJ2-7 | 15 | - | TRBV27 | CASSPLGGVSYEQYF | TGTGCCAGCAGTCCCCTCGGCGGGGTAAGCTACGAGCAGTACTTC
- | TRBJ2-2 | 13 | - | TRBV5-6 | CASSLTDTGELFF | TGTGCCAGCAGCTTAACAGACACCGGGGAGCTGTTTTTT
- | TRBJ1-1 | 13 | once | TRBV12-5 | CASGPDMKTEAFF | TGTGCTAGTGGTCCCGACATGAAGACTGAAGCTTTCTTT
TRBD1 | TRBJ1-2 | 17 | few | TRBV6-2/TRBV6-3 | CASSYPSTGVKLYGYTF | TGTGCCAGCAGTTACCCCTCGACAGGGGTAAAACTATATGGCTACACCTTC
- | TRBJ1-3 | 16 | - | TRBV14 | CASSQDMPGVGNTIYF | TGTGCCAGCAGCCAAGATATGCCCGGGGTTGGAAACACCATATATTTT
- | TRBJ1-1 | 13 | once | TRBV29-1 | CSVDWSGGTEAFF | TGCAGCGTTGACTGGTCCGGTGGCACTGAAGCTTTCTTT
- | TRBJ2-7 | 15 | - | TRBV6-5 | CASSYSPGQTYEQYF | TGTGCCAGCAGTTACTCTCCGGGACAAACCTACGAGCAGTACTTC
- | TRBJ1-2 | 14 | - | TRBV7-2 | CASSFTTGDSGYTF | TGTGCCAGCAGCTTTACCACTGGCGATAGCGGCTACACCTTC
TRBD1 | TRBJ1-2 | 13 | medium-sized | TRBV6-2/TRBV6-3 | CASSIGTDYGYTF | TGTGCCAGCAGTATCGGGACAGACTATGGCTACACCTTC
- | TRBJ1-3 | 17 | once | TRBV30 | CAWSVGGPTYSGNTIYF | TGTGCCTGGAGTGTAGGCGGCCCCACATACTCTGGAAACACCATATATTTT
TRBD1 | TRBJ1-4 | 15 | few | TRBV27 | CASSRDRGPNEKLFF | TGTGCCAGCAGTCGGGACAGGGGGCCTAATGAAAAACTGTTTTTT
TRBD1 | TRBJ2-2 | 14 | - | TRBV2 | CASTGQGATGELFF | TGTGCCAGCACAGGACAGGGGGCTACCGGGGAGCTGTTTTTT
- | TRBJ2-1 | 13 | - | TRBV6-4 | CASSDSDPGRQFF | TGTGCCAGCAGTGACTCGGACCCTGGGAGGCAGTTCTTC
- | TRBJ1-5 | 13 | - | TRBV19 | CASRVGSNQPQHF | TGTGCCAGCAGGGTCGGTAGCAATCAGCCCCAGCATTTT
TRBD1 | TRBJ1-6 | 16 | few | TRBV5-8 | CASSSETGTRNSPLHF | TGTGCCAGCAGCTCTGAGACAGGGACGAGGAATTCACCCCTCCACTTT
- | TRBJ2-3 | 15 | - | TRBV6-2/TRBV6-3 | CASSYSSVFVNTQYF | TGTGCCAGCAGTTACTCGAGTGTTTTCGTAAATACGCAGTATTTT
- | TRBJ1-2 | 16 | few | TRBV6-1 | CASSEALVSRVYGYTF | TGTGCCAGCAGTGAAGCGCTAGTGTCCAGGGTTTACGGCTACACCTTC
TRBD2 | TRBJ2-1 | 14 | few | TRBV12-5 | CASGPDRTSGEQFF | TGTGCTAGTGGTCCTGACCGGACTAGCGGGGAGCAGTTCTTC
- | TRBJ2-1 | 15 | - | TRBV3-1/TRBV3-2 | CASSPRQATYNEQFF | TGTGCCAGCAGCCCCAGACAGGCCACCTACAATGAGCAGTTCTTC
TRBD1 | TRBJ2-1 | 16 | - | TRBV6-2/TRBV6-3 | CASSRQGASGYNEQFF | TGTGCCAGCAGTCGACAGGGGGCTAGCGGATACAATGAGCAGTTCTTC
TRBD2 | TRBJ2-1 | 18 | - | TRBV4-3 | CASSQDHRGRARYNEQFF | TGCGCCAGCAGCCAAGATCATCGCGGGAGGGCCCGGTACAATGAGCAGTTCTTC
- | TRBJ1-5 | 12 | few | TRBV6-6 | CASSPGGQPQHF | TGTGCCAGCAGTCCCGGGGGACAGCCCCAGCATTTT
- | TRBJ1-3 | 14 | - | TRBV7-2 | CASSFDRLGNTIYF | TGTGCCAGCAGCTTTGACCGACTTGGAAACACCATATATTTT
TRBD1 | TRBJ2-7 | 14 | - | TRBV7-2 | CASSLIQGANEQYF | TGTGCCAGCAGCTTGATACAGGGGGCCAACGAGCAGTACTTC
TRBD2 | TRBJ2-7 | 14 | - | TRBV3-1/TRBV3-2 | CASSLSGSSYEQYF | TGTGCCAGCAGCCTCAGCGGGAGCTCCTACGAGCAGTACTTC
TRBD1 | TRBJ2-7 | 14 | - | TRBV5-1 | CASSLTGQAYEQYF | TGCGCCAGCAGCTTGACCGGACAGGCCTACGAGCAGTACTTC
TRBD1 | TRBJ2-3 | 15 | - | TRBV24-1 | CATSDSGQGTDTQYF | TGTGCCACCAGTGACTCCGGACAGGGAACAGATACGCAGTATTTT
- | TRBJ2-7 | 12 | - | TRBV7-9 | CASSSVLYEQYF | TGTGCCAGCAGCTCCGTCCTCTACGAGCAGTACTTC
- | TRBJ1-2 | 15 | once | TRBV7-8 | CASSLGVSRVGGYTF | TGTGCCAGCAGCTTAGGTGTATCCAGGGTTGGTGGCTACACCTTC
- | TRBJ2-3 | 16 | - | TRBV1 | CTSSQDLRLAADTQYF | TGCACCAGCAGCCAAGATCTAAGACTAGCGGCAGATACGCAGTATTTT
- | TRBJ2-4 | 13 | - | TRBV19 | CASSIVQGDIQYF | TGTGCCAGTAGTATAGTTCAGGGCGACATTCAGTACTTC
- | TRBJ1-2 | 15 | - | TRBV7-9 | CASSLVPVTVYGYTF | TGTGCCAGCAGCTTAGTCCCTGTCACGGTTTATGGCTACACCTTC
- | TRBJ1-1 | 12 | - | TRBV30 | CAWGGRGTEAFF | TGTGCCTGGGGGGGTAGGGGCACTGAAGCTTTCTTT
- | TRBJ1-1 | 13 | - | TRBV2 | CASSKRQNTEAFF | TGTGCCAGCAGTAAGAGACAGAACACTGAAGCTTTCTTT
TRBD2 | TRBJ2-1 | 18 | few | TRBV3-1/TRBV3-2 | CASSQEVALAGKYNEQFF | TGTGCCAGCAGCCAAGAGGTCGCACTAGCGGGCAAATACAATGAGCAGTTCTTC
TRBD1 | TRBJ1-3 | 17 | - | TRBV24-1 | CATSDFWDRVVGNTIYF | TGTGCCACCAGTGATTTCTGGGACAGGGTGGTAGGAAACACCATATATTTT
- | TRBJ1-2 | 13 | - | TRBV6-5 | CASSTSANYGYTF | TGTGCCAGCAGCACTTCGGCTAACTATGGCTACACCTTC
- | TRBJ2-1 | 15 | - | TRBV7-2 | CASSLGFSGHNEQFF | TGTGCCAGCAGCTTAGGGTTTAGCGGCCACAATGAGCAGTTCTTC